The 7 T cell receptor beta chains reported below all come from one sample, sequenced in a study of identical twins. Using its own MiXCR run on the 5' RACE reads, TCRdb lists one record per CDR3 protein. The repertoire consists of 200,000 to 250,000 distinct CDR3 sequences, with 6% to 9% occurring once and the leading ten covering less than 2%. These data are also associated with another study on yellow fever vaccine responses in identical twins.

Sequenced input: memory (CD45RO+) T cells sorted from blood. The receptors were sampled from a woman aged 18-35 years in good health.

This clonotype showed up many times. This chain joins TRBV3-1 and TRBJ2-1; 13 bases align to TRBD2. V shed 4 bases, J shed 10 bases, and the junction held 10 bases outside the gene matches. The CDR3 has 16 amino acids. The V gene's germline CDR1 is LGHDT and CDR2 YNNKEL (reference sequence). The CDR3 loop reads CASSPHRLAGGREQFF. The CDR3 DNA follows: TGTGCCAGCAGCCCTCATAGACTAGCGGGAGGACGGGAGCAGTTCTTC.

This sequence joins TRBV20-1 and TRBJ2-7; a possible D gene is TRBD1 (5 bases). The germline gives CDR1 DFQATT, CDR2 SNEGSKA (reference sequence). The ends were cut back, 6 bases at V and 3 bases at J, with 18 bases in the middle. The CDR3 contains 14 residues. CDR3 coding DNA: TGCAGTGCCTTGGACACTGGGGTAAACTACGAGCAGTACTTC. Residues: CSALDTGVNYEQYF.

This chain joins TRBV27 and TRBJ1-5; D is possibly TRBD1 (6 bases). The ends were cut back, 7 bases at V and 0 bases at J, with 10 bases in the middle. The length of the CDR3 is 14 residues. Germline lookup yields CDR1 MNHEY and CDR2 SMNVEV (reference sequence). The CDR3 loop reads CASKTGYSNQPQHF. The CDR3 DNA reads TGTGCCAGCAAAACAGGGTATAGCAATCAGCCCCAGCATTTT.

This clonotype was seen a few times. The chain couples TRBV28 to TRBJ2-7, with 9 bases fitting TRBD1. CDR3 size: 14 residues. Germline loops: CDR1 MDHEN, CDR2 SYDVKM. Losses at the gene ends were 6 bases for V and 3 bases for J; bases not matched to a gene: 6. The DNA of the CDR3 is TGTGCCAGCAGGACCGGGACAGGGTTCTACGAGCAGTACTTC. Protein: CASRTGTGFYEQYF.

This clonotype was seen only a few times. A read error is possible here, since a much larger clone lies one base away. CDR3 nucleotides: TGTGCCCGCAGTTTACTCCTGTTGGGGACAGGCGTACAAGAGACCCAGTACTTC. This sequence encodes CARSLLLLGTGVQETQYF. The V gene is TRBV12-3 or TRBV12-4, the J gene TRBJ2-5; 8 nucleotides align to TRBD1. The length of the CDR3 is 18 residues.

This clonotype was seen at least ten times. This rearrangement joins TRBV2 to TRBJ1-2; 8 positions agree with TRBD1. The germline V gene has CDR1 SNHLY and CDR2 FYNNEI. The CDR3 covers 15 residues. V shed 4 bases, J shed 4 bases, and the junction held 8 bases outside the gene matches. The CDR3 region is CASSARTGSGYGYTF. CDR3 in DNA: TGTGCCAGCAGTGCCCGGACAGGGAGTGGCTATGGCTACACCTTC.

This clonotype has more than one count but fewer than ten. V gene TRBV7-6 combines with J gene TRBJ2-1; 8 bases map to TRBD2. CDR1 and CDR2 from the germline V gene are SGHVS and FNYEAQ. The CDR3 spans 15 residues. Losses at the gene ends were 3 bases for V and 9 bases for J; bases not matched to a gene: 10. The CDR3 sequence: CASSLGVGGGLEQFF. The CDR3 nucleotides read TGTGCCAGCAGCTTGGGAGTCGGCGGGGGGCTTGAGCAGTTCTTC.